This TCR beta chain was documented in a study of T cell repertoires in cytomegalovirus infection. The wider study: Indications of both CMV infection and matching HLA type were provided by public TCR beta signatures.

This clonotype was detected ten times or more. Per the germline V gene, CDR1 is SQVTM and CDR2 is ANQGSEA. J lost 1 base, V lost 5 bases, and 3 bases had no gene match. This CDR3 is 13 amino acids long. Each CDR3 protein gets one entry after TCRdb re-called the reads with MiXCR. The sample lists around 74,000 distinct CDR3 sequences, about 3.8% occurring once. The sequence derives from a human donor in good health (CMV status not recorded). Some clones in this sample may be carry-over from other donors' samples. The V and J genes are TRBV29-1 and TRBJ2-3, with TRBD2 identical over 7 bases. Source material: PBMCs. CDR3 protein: CSVNAGGTDTQYF. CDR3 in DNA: TGCAGCGTTAATGCGGGGGGCACAGATACGCAGTATTTT.